The text below deals with one TCR beta chain. While CD8+ and CD4+ T cells were isolated negatively, TEMRA cells were enriched by FACS. The entry originates in a study of CD8 T cells in Susac syndrome. An input of about 0.5 to 1 ug of RNA was subjected to reverse transcription using random hexamers. Each CDR3 protein gets one entry after TCRdb re-called the immunoSEQ multiplex PCR reads with MiXCR. The sample records about 190,000 distinct CDR3 sequences, about 95% being singletons. V was trimmed by 3 bases and J by 2 bases, leaving 17 bases between them. This CDR3 has 17 residues. Looked up from germline, CDR1 is ENHRY and CDR2 is SYGVKD.

The chain uses TRBV10-3 and TRBJ2-1; possibly TRBD2 for D (5 bases). This TCR derives from a human donor with Susac syndrome. The sequenced sample was CD8+ T cells from PBMCs. CDR3 coding DNA: TGTGCCATCAGTGATGGAGGATGGAAGACTCCCTACAATGAGCAGTTCTTC. Its translation: CAISDGGWKTPYNEQFF.